The clone carrying this T cell receptor beta chain occurred a few times. Its antigen is undetermined. This sample is part of a study of beta chain features in type 1 diabetes. Study outcomes and limitations: Highly expressing activated T cells could be over-counted with a cDNA template.

Since all of the isolated RNA was reverse transcribed, expressed TCRB transcripts were what got sequenced. This table comes from immunoSEQ multiplex PCR, and its TCRdb copy is limited to in-frame clones, with some not included. The table lists 200,000 to 250,000 clones, about 70% of them singletons. This CDR3 is 12 amino acids long. V lost 0 bases and J 7 bases, leaving 4 bases between the germline ends. In germline, CDR1 is SGDLS, CDR2 YYNGEE. A single heparinised draw of around 110 mL on average was taken per donor. The purity of all sorted populations exceeded 95%. This chain links TRBV9 with TRBJ2-2; D gene ambiguous. Sequencing used naive CD4+ T cells from blood. The TCR comes from a man in his thirties or forties in good health. The CDR3 DNA is TGTGCCAGCAGCGTAGTTATCGGGGAGCTGTTTTTT. It encodes CASSVVIGELFF. Combining the CDR3 with reference TRBV9 and TRBJ2-2 gives the whole variable domain DSGVTQTPKHLITATGQRVTLRCSPRSGDLSVYWYQQSLDQGLQFLIQYYNGEERAKGNILERFSAQQFPDLHSELNLSSLELGDSALYFCASSVVIGELFFGEGSRLTVL.